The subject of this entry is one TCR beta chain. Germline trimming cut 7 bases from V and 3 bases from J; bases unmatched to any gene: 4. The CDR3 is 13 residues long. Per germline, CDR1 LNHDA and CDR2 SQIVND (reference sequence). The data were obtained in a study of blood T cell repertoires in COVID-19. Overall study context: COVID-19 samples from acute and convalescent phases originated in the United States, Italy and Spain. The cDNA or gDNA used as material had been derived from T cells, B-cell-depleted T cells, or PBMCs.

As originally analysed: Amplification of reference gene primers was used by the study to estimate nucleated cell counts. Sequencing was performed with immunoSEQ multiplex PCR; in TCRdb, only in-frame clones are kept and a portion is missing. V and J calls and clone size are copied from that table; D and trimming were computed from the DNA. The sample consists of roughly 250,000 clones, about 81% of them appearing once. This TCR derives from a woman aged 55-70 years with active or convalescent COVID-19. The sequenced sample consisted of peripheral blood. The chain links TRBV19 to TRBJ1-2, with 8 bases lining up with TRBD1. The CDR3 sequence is CASIQTGDYGYTF. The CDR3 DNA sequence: TGTGCCAGTATCCAGACAGGGGACTATGGCTACACCTTC.